The TCR beta chain described here comes from a study of sequential checkpoint blockade in melanoma. Germline CDR1 is LNHDA and CDR2 is SQIVND (reference sequence). V gave up 9 bases and J gave up 6 bases; unmatched junction bases: 8. CDR3 length: 13 amino acids. Profiled with immunoSEQ multiplex PCR; TCRdb holds only in-frame clones, not every one. Of 8,000 to 10,000 clones listed, around 24% are singletons. This sample's treatment: randomized to nivolumab then ipilimumab (arm A) or the reverse (arm B). This TCR came from a human donor with melanoma. The sample was tumor tissue (inferred from file names), taken from a patient given nivolumab and ipilimumab in sequence. The V call is TRBV19, the J call TRBJ1-5, with 7 nucleotides matching TRBD1. The CDR3 nucleotides are TGTGCCAGCGACAGGGAGCCGGGTCAGCCCCAGCATTTT. This encodes CASDREPGQPQHF. Variable domain in full (rest from reference TRBV19 and TRBJ1-5): DGGITQSPKYLFRKEGQNVTLSCEQNLNHDAMYWYRQDPGQGLRLIYYSQIVNDFQKGDIAEGYSVSREKKESFPLTVTSAQKNPTAFYLCASDREPGQPQHFGDGTRLSIL.